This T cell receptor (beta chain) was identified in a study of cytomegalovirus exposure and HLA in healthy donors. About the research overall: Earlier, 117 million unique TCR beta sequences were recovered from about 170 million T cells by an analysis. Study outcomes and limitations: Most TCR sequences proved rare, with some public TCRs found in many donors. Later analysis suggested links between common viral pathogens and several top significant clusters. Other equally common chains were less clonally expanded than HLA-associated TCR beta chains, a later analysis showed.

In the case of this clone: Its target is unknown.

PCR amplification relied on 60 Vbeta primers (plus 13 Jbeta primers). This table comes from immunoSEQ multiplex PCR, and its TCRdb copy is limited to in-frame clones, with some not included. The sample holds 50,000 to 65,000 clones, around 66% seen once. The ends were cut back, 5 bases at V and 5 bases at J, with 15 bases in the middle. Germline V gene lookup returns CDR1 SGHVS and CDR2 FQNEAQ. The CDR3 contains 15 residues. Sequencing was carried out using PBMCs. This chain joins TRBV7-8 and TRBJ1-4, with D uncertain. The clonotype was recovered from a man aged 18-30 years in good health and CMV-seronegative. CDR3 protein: CASSPGILGNEKLFF. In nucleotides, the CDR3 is TGTGCCAGCAGCCCCGGGATCCTAGGGAATGAAAAACTGTTTTTT.